A selection of T cell receptor beta chains follows, all from one sample in a study of CD8 T cells in ankylosing spondylitis. Via MiXCR, TCRdb re-called the 5' RACE reads, giving one row per CDR3 protein. The data show 250,000 to 400,000 distinct CDR3 sequences, around 10% seen once. Input material: blood, either unsorted or a sorted T cell fraction (not recorded which). The receptors originated from a female donor with ankylosing spondylitis or in good health (not recorded which). CDR3s leave out the opening cysteine and the closing phenylalanine or tryptophan. A D gene is named only where the DNA matches it firmly.

d_call	v_call	cdr3_aa
TRBD2	TRBV20-1	SAREEWKTSGGGEQF
TRBD2	TRBV12-3/TRBV12-4	ASSLGLAGTHNEQF
TRBD2	TRBV27	ASSPGTTLRGDTQY
TRBD1	TRBV10-2	ASGEDRVRSDTQY
.	TRBV20-1	SAAQDNSNQPQH
TRBD1	TRBV3-1	ASIRTGNMNTEAF
TRBD1	TRBV11-2	ASSLYQGQPGNSPLH
.	TRBV20-1	SADPGQRSYEQY
TRBD1	TRBV5-5	ASSNLHRDRVQGNTIY
TRBD1	TRBV13	ASSVGQGLGKLF
TRBD2	TRBV10-3	AISALAGTSTDTQY
.	TRBV18	ATSPDMAVGGYT
TRBD1	TRBV20-1	SARDLSGTGDLSQPQH
TRBD1	TRBV11-2	ASGVDRQTYNEQF
.	TRBV29-1	SVVTNKETQY
.	TRBV7-9	ASTSTKGPGELF
TRBD1	TRBV15	ATSRDQGALNEQY
.	TRBV5-1	ASSDSYEQY
.	TRBV5-1	ASSSVMSYEQY
.	TRBV20-1	SAHGQNEKLF
.	TRBV20-1	SARDARTNSLTGELF
.	TRBV12-3/TRBV12-4	ASTPQARGDTQY
.	TRBV4-3	ASSQGTTTAQY
TRBD1	TRBV20-1	SARVHKMGQRNSPLH